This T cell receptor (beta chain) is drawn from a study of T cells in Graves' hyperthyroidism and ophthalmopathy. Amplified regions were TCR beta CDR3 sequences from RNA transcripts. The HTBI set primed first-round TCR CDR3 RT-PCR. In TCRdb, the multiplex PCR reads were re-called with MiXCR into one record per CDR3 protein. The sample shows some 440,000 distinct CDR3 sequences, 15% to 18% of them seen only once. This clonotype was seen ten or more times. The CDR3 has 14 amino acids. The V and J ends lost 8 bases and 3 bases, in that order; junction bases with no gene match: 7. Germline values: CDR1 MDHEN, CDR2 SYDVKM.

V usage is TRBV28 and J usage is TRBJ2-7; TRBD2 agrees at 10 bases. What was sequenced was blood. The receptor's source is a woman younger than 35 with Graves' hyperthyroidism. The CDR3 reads CASRRRLAGYEQYF. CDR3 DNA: TGTGCCAGCCGTCGTCGACTAGCGGGCTACGAGCAGTACTTC. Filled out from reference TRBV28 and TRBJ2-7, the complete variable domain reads DVKVTQSSRYLVKRTGEKVFLECVQDMDHENMFWYRQDPGLGLRLIYFSYDVKMKEKGDIPEGYSVSREKKERFSLILESASTNQTSMYLCASRRRLAGYEQYFGPGTRLTVT.